These T cell receptor beta chains were read from a single sample in a study of blood T cell repertoires in COVID-19. TCRdb keeps only in-frame clones here, not all; method: immunoSEQ multiplex PCR. The sample records 10,000 or so clones, roughly 90% being singletons. The sequenced material came from peripheral blood. These receptors all come from a human donor in a cohort sampled during active COVID-19. CDR3s include the opening cysteine and the closing phenylalanine or tryptophan.

>14|TRBJ1-2|TRBV6-5
CASSPLTGWYGYTF
>13|TRBJ1-2|TRBV10-3
CAISPDREGGYTF
>16|TRBJ2-3|TRBV5-1
CASSFKSGGAVDTQYF
>14|TRBJ1-1|TRBV6-5
CASSPGTGYSEAFF
>13|TRBJ1-1|TRBV7-3
CASSADSYTEAFF
>13|TRBJ2-3|TRBV5-4
CASSRPEVDTQYF
>15|TRBJ2-7|TRBV19
CASSEYGQGTYEQYF
>15|TRBJ2-1|TRBV28
CASSLADLLAGGQFF
>14|TRBJ1-2|TRBV3-1/TRBV3-2
CASSQLGLNYGYTF
>17|TRBJ2-3|TRBV5-7
CASSLGGADLSTDTQYF
>14|TRBJ2-5|TRBV29-1
CSTTGQGIQETQYF
>12|TRBJ1-2|TRBV28
CASSSQGYGYTF
>16|TRBJ1-4|TRBV5-4
CASSLGGEIQIEKLFF
>15|TRBJ1-2|TRBV5-5
CASSKDRAVNYGYTF
>15|TRBJ2-5|TRBV27
CASSSPRTGTETQYF
>14|TRBJ2-4|TRBV9
CASSVLSEGNIQYF
>14|TRBJ2-7|TRBV14
CASSQGTGPYEQYF
>18|TRBJ2-3|TRBV7-8
CASSPTSGGWLLTDTQYF
>14|TRBJ1-4|TRBV20-1
CSASRTATNEKLFF
>16|TRBJ2-3|TRBV5-4
CASSLMTRGDTDTQYF
>16|TRBJ2-1|TRBV5-3
CARSLPRLAGDNEQFF
>16|TRBJ1-4|TRBV9
CASSARGDPRYEKLFF
>14|TRBJ2-1|TRBV7-2
CASSFRGGNNEQFF
>17|TRBJ2-5|TRBV10-3
CAISEARSPLYQETQYF
>20|TRBJ1-2|TRBV9
CASSVDRGSMFGEFNYGYTF